These 5 T cell receptor beta chains were all obtained from the same sample, sequenced in a study of blood T cell repertoires in COVID-19. Sequencing used immunoSEQ multiplex PCR; TCRdb keeps in-frame clones, though not all of them. The data contain nearly 400,000 clones, just under 90% of them singletons. What was sequenced was PBMCs or T cells enriched from blood (not recorded which). These receptors all stem from a woman aged 30 to 39 who had recovered from COVID-19.

This clone was seen more than once but under ten times. The gene calls are TRBV3-1 (or the pseudogene TRBV3-2) and TRBJ2-5, with D possibly matching TRBD2 (6 bases). CDR1 is LGHDT, CDR2 YNNKEL, per germline (reference sequence). The V end lost 4 bases, the J end lost 5 bases, and 14 bases lay between the germline ends. CDR3 length: 14 amino acids. CDR3 bases: TGTGCCAGCAGCCTAACCCAGAGCGGGGAGACCCAGTACTTC. Protein: CASSLTQSGETQYF.

This chain joins TRBV24-1 and TRBJ2-5, with D possibly being TRBD1 (6 bases). Trimming left V 4 bases short and J 7 bases short, with 12 bases between. This CDR3 region has 13 residues. The germline gives CDR1 KGHDR, CDR2 SFDVKD. The CDR3 spells CATSDPGVGTQYF. CDR3 DNA: TGTGCCACCAGTGACCCAGGGGTAGGGACCCAGTACTTC.

This clone showed up just once. This sequence joins TRBV6-5 and TRBJ1-2; a weak D match, TRBD1 (5 bases). The CDR3 is 15 amino acids. CDR1 and CDR2 from the germline V gene are MNHEY and SVGAGI. The V and J ends lost 0 bases and 3 bases respectively, with 11 bases between them. CDR3 DNA: TGTGCCAGCAGTTACTCGGAAGGGGTGTACTATGGCTACACCTTC. Its translation is CASSYSEGVYYGYTF.

V usage is TRBV5-1 and J usage is TRBJ1-4; D may be TRBD1 (6 bases). CDR1 and CDR2 from the germline V gene are SGHRS and YFSETQ. V lost 3 bases to trimming and J lost 0 bases, with 9 bases between them. CDR3 length: 15 amino acids. CDR3 sequence: CASSYTGSTNEKLFF. The CDR3, as DNA: TGCGCCAGCAGCTACACAGGGTCAACTAATGAAAAACTGTTTTTT.

J is TRBJ2-1 and V is TRBV7-2; D is possibly TRBD1 (6 bases). Between the trimmed V and J ends, which lost 5 bases and 5 bases, there was a span of 19 bases. The CDR3 contains 16 residues. Per germline, CDR1 SGHTA and CDR2 FQGNSA. The CDR3 loop reads CASSHLVFRTDNEQFF. CDR3 coding DNA: TGTGCCAGCAGCCACCTCGTTTTCCGGACAGACAATGAGCAGTTCTTC.